This T cell receptor (beta chain) was identified in a study of blood T cell repertoires in COVID-19. Either two negative PCRs, clearance, or symptom resolution qualified Cohort 3 donors as recovered. TCRdb keeps only in-frame clones here, not all; method: immunoSEQ multiplex PCR. The sample carries around 300,000 clones, under 90% recorded once. The CDR3 has 15 residues. Germline CDR1 LGHDT, CDR2 YNNKEL (reference sequence). Trimming removed 5 bases from V and 0 bases from J, with 11 bases in between. V usage is TRBV3-1 (or the pseudogene TRBV3-2) and J usage is TRBJ1-3; D is possibly TRBD1 (5 bases). This clonotype was sampled from a woman aged 40 to 55 who had recovered from COVID-19. The sample comprised PBMCs or T cells enriched from blood (not recorded which). The CDR3 DNA reads as TGTGCCAGCAGCGGCGACAGAGCCTCTGGAAACACCATATATTTT. Amino acid sequence: CASSGDRASGNTIYF.